These 21 T cell receptor beta chains were all obtained from the same sample, sequenced in a study of cytomegalovirus exposure and HLA in healthy donors. A multiplex PCR was run with 60 Vbeta primers and 13 Jbeta primers. Sequencing was performed with immunoSEQ multiplex PCR; in TCRdb, only in-frame clones are kept and a portion is missing. The table shows approximately 110,000 clones, with around three quarters occurring only once. Sequenced sample: PBMCs. These receptors originate from a woman between 55 and 75 years old in good health and CMV-seropositive.

The chain is built from TRBV5-1 and TRBJ2-5; D is perhaps TRBD1 (6 bases). The ends were cut back, 5 bases at V and 1 base at J, with 12 bases in the middle. The CDR3 extends over 14 amino acids. Germline V gene data show CDR1 as SGHRS and CDR2 as YFSETQ. Written as DNA, the CDR3 is TGCGCCAGCAGGGACAGCGAAATCCAAGAGACCCAGTACTTC. It encodes CASRDSEIQETQYF.

The chain uses TRBV2 and TRBJ2-7; 10 bases are shared with TRBD2. There are 15 residues in the CDR3. The J segment lost 3 bases and the V segment lost 3 bases, leaving 5 bases of the junction unmatched. Germline values: CDR1 SNHLY, CDR2 FYNNEI. CDR3 sequence (DNA): TGTGCCAGCAGTGATGGGCTAGCGGGAGTCTACGAGCAGTACTTC. Translation: CASSDGLAGVYEQYF.

The genes are TRBV7-3 and TRBJ1-2; possible D gene TRBD1, 5 bases. Per the germline V gene, CDR1 is SGHTA and CDR2 is FQGTGA. V was pared by 2 bases and J by 8 bases, with 12 bases between. This CDR3 comprises 13 residues. CDR3 sequence reads: CASSLDHGGGYTF. For the CDR3, the DNA is TGTGCCAGCAGCTTAGATCATGGGGGGGGCTACACCTTC.

The chain combines TRBV6-1 with TRBJ2-6; 8 bases fit TRBD1. Looked up from germline, CDR1 is MNHNS and CDR2 is SASEGT. The CDR3 loop spans 16 amino acids. V shed 2 bases, J shed 4 bases, and the junction held 4 bases outside the gene matches. CDR3 bases: TGTGCCAGCAGTGAACAGGGGGCGTTCGGGGCCAACGTCCTGACTTTC. It specifies CASSEQGAFGANVLTF.

The genes are TRBV4-3 and TRBJ1-5, with 8 positions matching TRBD1. Germline V gene lookup returns CDR1 LGHNA and CDR2 YSLEER. V was pared by 3 bases and J by 6 bases, with 7 bases of the junction left unmatched. The CDR3 has 15 residues. The CDR3 coding sequence is TGCGCCAGCAGCCACAGCAGGGGGCTGGGTCAGCCCCAGCATTTT. Translation: CASSHSRGLGQPQHF.

In its sample, this clone was seen once. The rearrangement links TRBV7-2 to TRBJ2-7; maybe TRBD2 (7 bases). Germline CDR1 SGHTA, CDR2 FQGNSA. The CDR3 is 15 amino acids. Trimming cost V 3 bases and J 6 bases, with 18 bases left between them. The CDR3 DNA sequence: TGTGCCAGCAGCTTCCAGCTAGGGGGAGGGCCCGAGCAGTACTTC. Amino acids: CASSFQLGGGPEQYF.

The genes are TRBV4-2 and TRBJ2-7; TRBD2 matches 10 bases. V trimming: 0 bases; J trimming: 6 bases; junction bases outside the gene matches: 5. CDR1 LGHNA and CDR2 YNFKEQ come from the germline V gene. The CDR3 totals 15 residues. CDR3 coding DNA: TGTGCCAGCAGCCAAGAGAGCGGGGGGGCTTTCGAGCAGTACTTC. Protein: CASSQESGGAFEQYF.

This sequence joins TRBV29-1 and TRBJ1-1, with 8 positions matching TRBD1. There are 11 residues in the CDR3. Germline CDR1 and CDR2: SQVTM and ANQGSEA. With 5 bases clipped from V and 4 bases from J, the junction kept 0 bases outside the gene matches. The CDR3 region has the DNA TGCAGCGTTCAGGGGGCCACTGAAGCTTTCTTT. Protein: CSVQGATEAFF.

A single count supports this clone. The chain is built from TRBV11-1 and TRBJ1-4; possible D gene TRBD1, 6 bases. CDR1 and CDR2 (germline): SGHAT, FQDESV (reference sequence). Trimming shortened V by 5 bases and J by 8 bases, and 18 bases separated the two germline ends. This CDR3 contains 15 residues. The CDR3 protein is CASSRRTVGNEKLFF. The CDR3 nucleotides are TGTGCCAGCAGCCGAAGGACAGTCGGTAACGAAAAACTGTTTTTT.

The chain joins TRBV6-5 to TRBJ1-2; 8 nucleotides match TRBD1. The CDR3 spans 15 residues. With V trimmed by 6 bases and J by 5 bases, 11 bases remained unmatched. CDR1 and CDR2 (germline): MNHEY, SVGAGI. The CDR3 reads CASSPTTGGRYGYTF. In DNA, the CDR3 is TGTGCCAGCAGCCCCACAACAGGGGGGCGGTATGGCTACACCTTC.

The rearrangement joins TRBV27 to TRBJ2-7, with 8 bases matching TRBD1. Germline trimming cut 3 bases from V and 6 bases from J; bases unmatched to any gene: 4. In germline, CDR1 is MNHEY, CDR2 SMNVEV (reference sequence). The CDR3 spans 13 residues. CDR3 amino acids: CASSFHRGVEQYF. CDR3 sequence (DNA): TGTGCCAGCAGTTTTCACAGGGGGGTCGAGCAGTACTTC.

The chain combines TRBV5-1 with TRBJ2-1; 9 nucleotides align to TRBD2. CDR1 is SGHRS and CDR2 is YFSETQ in the germline V gene. V shed 6 bases, J shed 0 bases, and the junction held 10 bases outside the gene matches. The CDR3 spans 17 residues. The CDR3 DNA is TGCGCCAGCACCCATATCGGTAGCGGGAGCTCCTACAATGAGCAGTTCTTC. This gives the protein CASTHIGSGSSYNEQFF.

This clone was counted between two and nine times. This chain connects TRBV2 to TRBJ1-1, with D possibly matching TRBD1 (6 bases). The CDR3 loop spans 14 amino acids. V lost 7 bases and J 7 bases, leaving 19 bases between the germline ends. Germline CDR1 reads SNHLY; CDR2 reads FYNNEI. The CDR3 DNA follows: TGTGCCAGCACGTCCTGGGGGCGCACGGATGAAGCTTTCTTT. Translated, it gives CASTSWGRTDEAFF.

This sequence joins TRBV19 and TRBJ1-1; D gene unclear. The length of the CDR3 is 16 residues. Looked up from germline, CDR1 is LNHDA and CDR2 is SQIVND (reference sequence). Between the trimmed V and J ends, which lost 7 bases and 2 bases, there was a span of 20 bases. CDR3: CASTLVGSRSNTEAFF. CDR3 sequence (DNA): TGTGCCAGTACCCTAGTTGGGTCAAGGAGTAACACTGAAGCTTTCTTT.

The gene calls are TRBV6-5 and TRBJ1-2; D remains unclear. The CDR3 runs 11 residues. Deletions cut 4 bases from V and 8 bases from J, with 8 bases between. Germline V CDR1 and CDR2: MNHEY, SVGAGI. The CDR3 region has the DNA TGTGCCAGCAGTTCCAACGAGGGCTACACCTTC. Translating gives CASSSNEGYTF.

Only one count was recorded for this clone. The same CDR3 can be traced to other DNA sequences in this sample. V is TRBV5-6 and J is TRBJ1-2; 9 bases are shared with TRBD1. The CDR3 extends over 15 amino acids. Germline-derived CDR1 and CDR2 are SGHDT and YYEEEE. V was pared by 1 base and J by 6 bases, with 7 bases of the junction left unmatched. CDR3 in amino acids: CASSLRGQGGHGYTF. The CDR3 DNA sequence: TGTGCCAGCAGCTTGAGGGGACAGGGAGGCCATGGCTACACCTTC.

V gene TRBV15 combines with J gene TRBJ2-7, with 8 bases matching TRBD1. The J segment lost 0 bases and the V segment lost 1 base, leaving 5 bases of the junction unmatched. Germline CDR1 and CDR2: LNHNV and YYDKDF (reference sequence). This CDR3 region has 16 residues. CDR3 residues: CATSRGHRGSSYEQYF. CDR3 DNA sequence: TGTGCCACCAGCAGAGGGCACAGGGGGAGCTCCTACGAGCAGTACTTC.

The chain couples TRBV5-1 to TRBJ1-4; D might be TRBD1 (6 bases). The V gene lost 2 bases and the J gene lost 0 bases, with 20 bases spanning the gap. In germline, CDR1 is SGHRS, CDR2 YFSETQ. The CDR3 length is 19 residues. The CDR3 nucleotides read TGCGCCAGCAGCTTCGGGGGGGGGCCAGGAGAAACAACTAATGAAAAACTGTTTTTT. This translates into CASSFGGGPGETTNEKLFF.

V gene TRBV5-1 combines with J gene TRBJ1-1, with 8 bases matching TRBD1. Germline V lookup: CDR1 SGHRS, CDR2 YFSETQ. CDR3 length equals 16 residues. The J segment lost 0 bases and the V segment lost 1 base, leaving 5 bases of the junction unmatched. The CDR3 sequence: CASSLRTGRLNTEAFF. The CDR3 coding sequence is TGCGCCAGCAGCTTGAGGACAGGGCGTCTGAACACTGAAGCTTTCTTT. Complete variable domain (other parts from reference TRBV5-1 and TRBJ1-1): KAGVTQTPRYLIKTRGQQVTLSCSPISGHRSVSWYQQTPGQGLQFLFEYFSETQRNKGNFPGRFSGRQFSNSRSEMNVSTLELGDSALYLCASSLRTGRLNTEAFFGQGTRLTVV.

This clone has a handful of counts. The CDR3 loop is CASSSTGTGVQPQHF. The CDR3, as DNA: TGTGCCAGCAGTTCGACCGGGACAGGGGTTCAGCCCCAGCATTTT. The chain carries TRBV27 and TRBJ1-5, with 10 bases identical to TRBD1. V was pared by 4 bases and J by 6 bases, with 6 bases of the junction left unmatched. This CDR3 has 15 amino acids. The germline gives CDR1 MNHEY, CDR2 SMNVEV (reference sequence).

The chain recombines TRBV7-9 with TRBJ1-2, with 8 bases that match TRBD1. V shed 5 bases, J shed 0 bases, and the junction held 5 bases outside the gene matches. Looked up from germline, CDR1 is SEHNR and CDR2 is FQNEAQ (reference sequence). There are 15 residues in the CDR3. In DNA form, the CDR3 reads TGTGCCAGCAGCCTACAGGGGGGTGCTAACTATGGCTACACCTTC. Translation gives CASSLQGGANYGYTF. Combining the CDR3 with reference TRBV7-9 and TRBJ1-2 gives the whole variable domain DTGVSQNPRHKITKRGQNVTFRCDPISEHNRLYWYRQTLGQGPEFLTYFQNEAQLEKSRLLSDRFSAERPKGSFSTLEIQRTEQGDSAMYLCASSLQGGANYGYTFGSGTRLTVV.